What follows are 8 T cell receptor beta chains derived from one specimen sequenced in a study of Ad26.COV2.S vaccination and SARS-CoV-2 variants. Treatment reported: roughly 18 received Ad26.COV2.S at low or high dose, single or two shots; roughly 5 received placebo; per-sample allocation not given. Collection of the samples took place on day 63 after the first injection of vaccine or placebo. Clones were read by immunoSEQ multiplex PCR, and TCRdb kept only the in-frame ones, dropping some. The sample shows around 450,000 clones, 85% to 90% of them seen only once. The sample was peripheral blood, taken in a trial of Ad26.COV2.S vaccine versus placebo. The receptors come from a person between 18 and 65 years old who received the Ad26.COV2.S COVID-19 vaccine or a placebo.

This clone was seen a single time. The chain combines TRBV14 with TRBJ1-1; D gene ambiguous. The V end was cut by 3 bases, the J end by 10 bases, with 12 bases between. This CDR3 spans 12 amino acids. Germline CDR1 is SGHDN and CDR2 is FVKESK. This CDR3 is CASSHSTRAAFF. The DNA of the CDR3 is TGTGCCAGCAGCCACAGCACGAGGGCAGCTTTCTTT.

The rearrangement joins TRBV29-1 to TRBJ2-7; D is tentatively TRBD1 or TRBD2 (5 bases each). Germline V gene data show CDR1 as SQVTM and CDR2 as ANQGSEA. The V and J ends lost 3 bases and 2 bases respectively, with 8 bases between them. The CDR3 consists of 12 residues. The CDR3 nucleotides read TGCAGCGTTGAGGGGACCACCTACGAGCAGTACTTC. Protein sequence: CSVEGTTYEQYF.

This chain connects TRBV27 to TRBJ2-3; D not certain. CDR1 is MNHEY, CDR2 SMNVEV, per germline (reference sequence). The CDR3 consists of 14 residues. The V end lost 3 bases, the J end lost 3 bases, and 10 bases lay between the germline ends. The CDR3 sequence is CASSFAVMTDTQYF. The CDR3 region has the DNA TGTGCCAGCAGTTTCGCGGTTATGACAGATACGCAGTATTTT.

V gene TRBV10-3 combines with J gene TRBJ2-3, with D perhaps matching TRBD1 or TRBD2 (8 bases each). Germline CDR1 reads ENHRY; CDR2 reads SYGVKD. The CDR3 totals 17 residues. Trimming pared 8 bases from V and 6 bases from J, leaving 27 bases between. This CDR3 is CAIGDRGRASGFDTQYF. CDR3 in DNA: TGTGCCATCGGCGACAGGGGTCGGGCTAGCGGGTTCGATACGCAGTATTTT.

This clone was seen only once. The V and J genes are TRBV10-3 and TRBJ2-3, with 7 positions matching TRBD2. The V and J ends lost 5 bases and 1 base, in that order; junction bases with no gene match: 9. This CDR3 spans 16 amino acids. CDR1 is ENHRY, CDR2 SYGVKD, per germline. DNA of the CDR3: TGTGCCATCAGTACAGCGGCGGGGGTCGGCACAGATACGCAGTATTTT. It codes for CAISTAAGVGTDTQYF.

The chain couples TRBV7-9 to TRBJ2-1; TRBD2 agrees at 13 bases. Germline CDR1 is SEHNR and CDR2 is FQNEAQ (reference sequence). Trimming took 5 bases from V and 12 from J; bases not matched to a gene: 10. CDR3 length: 15 residues. The DNA of the CDR3 is TGTGCCAGCAGCACTAGCGGGGGGGCCGTCCGCGCGCAGTTCTTC. Translating gives CASSTSGGAVRAQFF. Variable domain in full (rest from reference TRBV7-9 and TRBJ2-1): DTGVSQNPRHKITKRGQNVTFRCDPISEHNRLYWYRQTLGQGPEFLTYFQNEAQLEKSRLLSDRFSAERPKGSFSTLEIQRTEQGDSAMYLCASSTSGGAVRAQFFGPGTRLTVL.

The chain joins TRBV24-1 to TRBJ1-2; a possible D gene is TRBD1 (6 bases). Trimming took 3 bases from V and 4 from J, leaving 11 bases between them. This CDR3 region has 14 residues. The germline gives CDR1 KGHDR, CDR2 SFDVKD. CDR3 in amino acids: CATSDPGQIYGYTF. The CDR3 DNA is TGTGCCACCAGTGATCCAGGACAGATCTATGGCTACACCTTC.

V is TRBV3-1 (or the pseudogene TRBV3-2) and J is TRBJ2-5; D unresolved. Germline CDR1 is LGHDT and CDR2 is YNNKEL (reference sequence). V lost 3 bases, J lost 5 bases, and 4 bases lay in between. The CDR3 consists of 11 residues. The DNA for the CDR3 is TGTGCCAGCAGCCAGCTTGAGACCCAGTACTTC. This codes for CASSQLETQYF.